Here is one T cell receptor (beta chain) with its context. The record originates from a study of blood T cell repertoires in COVID-19. Study background: Acute and convalescent COVID-19 samples came from the United States, Italy and Spain.

In the original workflow: It was from reference gene primer amplification that nucleated cell counts were estimated. TCRdb's copy holds only in-frame clones and misses some; the assay was immunoSEQ multiplex PCR. The D gene and trimming were derived from the DNA, and the V and J assignments and clone size from that table. The table has around 250,000 clones, around 86% seen once. The germline gives CDR1 LNHDA, CDR2 SQIVND (reference sequence). The CDR3 extends over 17 amino acids. The ends were cut back, 9 bases at V and 5 bases at J, with 23 bases in the middle. The V call is TRBV19, the J call TRBJ1-6; D is unresolved. The specimen was peripheral blood. The TCR sequence derives from a woman aged 30 to 39 with active or convalescent COVID-19. The CDR3 spells CASSLSWGGGNNSPLHF. In nucleotides, the CDR3 is TGTGCCAGCTCCCTCTCATGGGGAGGAGGAAATAATTCACCCCTCCACTTT.